Below are 24 T cell receptor beta chains sequenced from a single sample in a study of cytomegalovirus exposure and HLA in healthy donors. With 60 Vbeta and 13 Jbeta primers, the PCR was carried out. The method was immunoSEQ multiplex PCR; TCRdb's version includes in-frame clones alone and lacks a portion of them. The sample holds 150,000 to 200,000 clones, around 76% seen once. Specimen: PBMCs. Receptors originate from a man between 35 and 55 years old in good health and CMV-seronegative.

With regard to this clone: Other DNA sequences in this specimen translate into the identical CDR3. The V gene is TRBV6-5, the J gene TRBJ2-1; D call uncertain. Germline V gene sequence: CDR1 MNHEY, CDR2 SVGAGI. Trimming pared 2 bases from V and 6 bases from J, leaving 2 bases between. The CDR3 is made up of 11 amino acids. The CDR3 coding sequence is TGTGCCAGCAGTTACCTCAATGAGCAGTTCTTC. Translated: CASSYLNEQFF.

The chain carries TRBV7-6 and TRBJ1-5; 7 positions match TRBD1. CDR1 is SGHVS, CDR2 FNYEAQ, per germline. The CDR3 is made up of 14 amino acids. V lost 0 bases to trimming and J lost 7 bases; unmatched junction nucleotides: 3. The CDR3 is CASSLAGGQQPQHF. DNA of the CDR3: TGTGCCAGCAGCTTAGCGGGGGGACAGCAGCCCCAGCATTTT. Full variable domain (outside the CDR3, taken from reference TRBV7-6 and TRBJ1-5): GAGVSQSPRYKVTKRGQDVALRCDPISGHVSLYWYRQALGQGPEFLTYFNYEAQQDKSGLPNDRFSAERPEGSISTLTIQRTEQRDSAMYRCASSLAGGQQPQHFGDGTRLSIL.

The V gene is TRBV7-8, the J gene TRBJ1-1; perhaps TRBD1 as D (5 bases). CDR1 and CDR2 (germline): SGHVS, FQNEAQ. This CDR3 is 18 amino acids long. The V end was cut by 1 base, the J end by 1 base, with 19 bases between. In nucleotides, the CDR3 is TGTGCCAGCAGCTTAGTTTTGGTCTCAGGGATTTCGAACACTGAAGCTTTCTTT. Translation: CASSLVLVSGISNTEAFF.

The sample holds one count of this clone. The chain has TRBV28 and TRBJ2-3, with 8 nucleotides matching TRBD1. Germline CDR1 and CDR2: MDHEN and SYDVKM. The ends lost 6 bases at V and 2 bases at J; junction bases unmatched: 7. The CDR3 loop spans 15 amino acids. DNA for the CDR3: TGTGCCAGCAGCACCGGGACAGGATTCACAGATACGCAGTATTTT. The encoded protein is CASSTGTGFTDTQYF.

The rearrangement uses TRBV28 and TRBJ1-5, with D maybe TRBD1 (5 bases). Germline V CDR1 and CDR2: MDHEN, SYDVKM. The CDR3 length is 15 residues. V shed 2 bases and J shed 2 bases, with 10 bases lying between them. The CDR3 reads CASSLPQGGNQPQHF. CDR3 sequence (DNA): TGTGCCAGCAGTTTACCCCAGGGCGGCAATCAGCCCCAGCATTTT.

The chain combines TRBV28 with TRBJ1-2; 8 bases align to TRBD1. Germline V CDR1 and CDR2: MDHEN, SYDVKM. J was trimmed by 3 bases and V by 1 base; bases with no gene match: 7. The CDR3 runs to 16 residues. The CDR3 here is CASSLSFPGQDYGYTF. The CDR3 nucleotides read TGTGCCAGCAGTTTATCGTTTCCGGGACAGGACTATGGCTACACCTTC.

This rearrangement joins TRBV6-1 to TRBJ2-3; D gene ambiguous. The CDR3 covers 11 residues. CDR1 and CDR2 from the germline V gene are MNHNS and SASEGT. Trimming stripped 6 bases from V and 11 bases from J, with 12 bases between. CDR3 amino acids: CASSRLELQYF. DNA for the CDR3: TGTGCCAGCAGCAGACTCGAGTTGCAGTATTTT.

The CDR3 nucleotides read TGTGCCAGCAGTGTAGAAGAGGGGGCCTGGCCATACACCTTC. It is translated as CASSVEEGAWPYTF. This chain connects TRBV6-4 to TRBJ1-2; 7 positions match TRBD1. The CDR3 runs to 14 residues. From germline, CDR1 is MRHNA and CDR2 SNTAGT. Trimming removed 4 bases from V and 11 bases from J; junction bases left unmatched: 13.

This chain links TRBV27 with TRBJ2-7, with TRBD2 matching over 8 bases. After removal of 2 bases from V and 3 bases from J, the junction contained 3 bases not matched to a gene. This CDR3 comprises 14 residues. The germline V gene has CDR1 MNHEY and CDR2 SMNVEV (reference sequence). The CDR3 coding sequence is TGTGCCAGCAGTTTAGGGCTAGCGGGCTACGAGCAGTACTTC. It specifies CASSLGLAGYEQYF.

This rearrangement joins TRBV5-4 to TRBJ2-1; D uncertain. V lost 0 bases to trimming and J lost 5 bases, with 6 bases between them. The germline CDR1 and CDR2 sequences are SGHNT and YYREEE (reference sequence). The CDR3 extends over 13 amino acids. The CDR3 region is CASSLARNNEQFF. The CDR3 nucleotides are TGTGCCAGCAGCTTGGCCAGAAACAATGAGCAGTTCTTC.

The chain carries TRBV6-6 and TRBJ2-7, with D possibly being TRBD1 (6 bases). CDR3 length: 15 amino acids. V shed 6 bases and J shed 2 bases, with 17 bases lying between them. Looked up from germline, CDR1 is MNHNY and CDR2 is SVGAGI (reference sequence). This chain's CDR3 is CASRSDLKGAYEQYF. For the CDR3, the DNA is TGTGCCAGCAGATCGGACCTTAAGGGGGCCTACGAGCAGTACTTC.

The chain recombines TRBV7-2 with TRBJ2-4; maybe TRBD1 (5 bases). CDR1 is SGHTA, CDR2 FQGNSA, per germline. This CDR3 is built from 17 residues. Trimming removed 0 bases from V and 8 bases from J, with 20 bases in between. CDR3 loop: CASSLAFNRGSGYIQYF. The DNA of the CDR3 is TGTGCCAGCAGCTTAGCCTTCAATAGGGGTAGTGGGTACATTCAGTACTTC.

This rearrangement joins TRBV7-9 to TRBJ2-7, with a possible D match to TRBD1 (6 bases). The V gene lost 3 bases and the J gene lost 0 bases, with 9 bases spanning the gap. The CDR3 consists of 14 residues. Germline CDR1 reads SEHNR; CDR2 reads FQNEAQ (reference sequence). DNA of the CDR3: TGTGCCAGCAGCTTCCGGGACAACTCCTACGAGCAGTACTTC. Its translation: CASSFRDNSYEQYF.

This chain links TRBV7-8 with TRBJ2-5; D is unresolved. V lost 6 bases to trimming and J lost 3 bases, with 17 bases between them. This CDR3 comprises 15 residues. Germline loops: CDR1 SGHVS, CDR2 FQNEAQ. The CDR3 bases are TGTGCCAGCAGAACTCAGAGGCAAGGTGAAGAGACCCAGTACTTC. Its translation: CASRTQRQGEETQYF.

The rearrangement joins TRBV28 to TRBJ2-1, with 7 bases matching TRBD2. This CDR3 contains 13 residues. The V gene's germline CDR1 is MDHEN and CDR2 SYDVKM. J gave up 6 bases and V 3 bases, and 2 bases lay outside the gene matches. The CDR3 loop reads CASSLGGGNEQFF. The CDR3 DNA reads TGTGCCAGCAGTTTGGGGGGGGGCAATGAGCAGTTCTTC.

This chain links TRBV4-3 with TRBJ1-1; 7 bases line up with TRBD1. The germline V gene has CDR1 LGHNA and CDR2 YSLEER. This CDR3 comprises 15 residues. Losses at the gene ends were 0 bases for V and 1 base for J; bases not matched to a gene: 2. This CDR3 reads CASSQDNRGNTEAFF. The CDR3 coding sequence is TGCGCCAGCAGCCAAGATAACAGGGGGAACACTGAAGCTTTCTTT.

This chain connects TRBV4-1 to TRBJ1-2; D gene uncertain. The CDR3 has 14 residues. V dropped 4 bases and J dropped 8 bases, with 17 bases sitting between them. Germline-derived CDR1 and CDR2 are MGHRA and YSYEKL. This CDR3 reads CASSLVGTAGGYTF. CDR3 bases: TGCGCCAGCAGCCTCGTTGGTACTGCGGGGGGCTACACCTTC.

Remarks on this clone: The sample carries other DNA sequences with the same CDR3. The V gene is TRBV18, the J gene TRBJ2-3; 7 bases are shared with TRBD2. The CDR3 has 16 residues. The germline V gene has CDR1 KGHSH and CDR2 LQKENI. V shed 2 bases and J 4 bases; nucleotides not matched to a gene: 9. CDR3: CASSPTGGSRSDTQYF. CDR3 coding DNA: TGTGCCAGCTCACCAACGGGCGGGAGTAGGTCAGATACGCAGTATTTT.

The J gene is TRBJ1-1, the V gene TRBV4-1; D gene uncertain. The germline gives CDR1 MGHRA, CDR2 YSYEKL. Trimming shortened V by 3 bases and J by 4 bases, and 15 bases separated the two germline ends. The CDR3 runs to 15 residues. The chain's CDR3 is CASSHPPTGSTEAFF. In DNA, the CDR3 is TGCGCCAGCAGCCACCCCCCGACGGGGTCCACTGAAGCTTTCTTT.

The chain employs TRBV6-5 and TRBJ1-2; 8 nucleotides agree with TRBD1. V gave up 2 bases and J gave up 3 bases; unmatched junction bases: 8. The CDR3 is 16 residues long. Germline V gene data show CDR1 as MNHEY and CDR2 as SVGAGI. The CDR3 loop is CASSYRGQGLHYGYTF. CDR3 bases: TGTGCCAGCAGTTACCGAGGACAGGGCCTTCACTATGGCTACACCTTC.

V usage is TRBV7-9 and J usage is TRBJ2-3; a possible D gene is TRBD2 (6 bases). The germline V gene encodes CDR1 SEHNR and CDR2 FQNEAQ (reference sequence). The V gene lost 4 bases and the J gene lost 10 bases, with 12 bases spanning the gap. The CDR3 is made up of 12 amino acids. The CDR3 region is CASSYSGGAQYF. The CDR3 nucleotides read TGTGCCAGCAGCTATAGCGGAGGGGCGCAGTATTTT.

The chain has TRBV7-9 and TRBJ2-5; D may be TRBD2 (6 bases). V lost 3 bases to trimming and J lost 4 bases, with 18 bases between them. In germline, CDR1 is SEHNR, CDR2 FQNEAQ (reference sequence). There are 16 residues in the CDR3. The CDR3 loop is CASSFWSGAGRETQYF. Here the CDR3 DNA reads TGTGCCAGCAGCTTCTGGTCGGGAGCGGGTCGAGAGACCCAGTACTTC. Full variable domain (missing parts from reference TRBV7-9 and TRBJ2-5): DTGVSQNPRHKITKRGQNVTFRCDPISEHNRLYWYRQTLGQGPEFLTYFQNEAQLEKSRLLSDRFSAERPKGSFSTLEIQRTEQGDSAMYLCASSFWSGAGRETQYFGPGTRLLVL.

The chain recombines TRBV6-4 with TRBJ2-1; a possible D gene is TRBD2 (6 bases). The CDR3 loop spans 15 amino acids. Germline V lookup: CDR1 MRHNA, CDR2 SNTAGT. Trimming stripped 5 bases from V and 4 bases from J, with 15 bases between. The CDR3 protein is CASSLTSPPYNEQFF. The CDR3 DNA follows: TGTGCCAGCAGTCTTACTAGCCCCCCTTACAATGAGCAGTTCTTC.

The chain is built from TRBV5-1 and TRBJ2-3; TRBD2 aligns across 10 bases. CDR1 is SGHRS, CDR2 YFSETQ, per germline. This CDR3 region has 19 residues. J was trimmed by 1 base and V by 4 bases; bases with no gene match: 15. The CDR3, as DNA: TGCGCCAGCAGCCCGGAGGGGCTAGCGGGAGTGGTGGGCACAGATACGCAGTATTTT. Protein: CASSPEGLAGVVGTDTQYF.